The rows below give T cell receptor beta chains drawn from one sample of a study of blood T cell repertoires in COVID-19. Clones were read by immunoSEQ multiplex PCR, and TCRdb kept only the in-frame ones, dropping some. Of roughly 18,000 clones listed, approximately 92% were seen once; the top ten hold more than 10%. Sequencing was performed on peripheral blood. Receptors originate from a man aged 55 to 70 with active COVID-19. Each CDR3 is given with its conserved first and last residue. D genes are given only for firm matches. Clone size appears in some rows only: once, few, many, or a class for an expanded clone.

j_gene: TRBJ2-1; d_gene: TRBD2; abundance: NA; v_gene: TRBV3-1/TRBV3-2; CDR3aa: CASSHLGGRAGNEQFF; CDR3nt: TGTGCCAGCAGCCACCTCGGCGGGAGGGCCGGCAATGAGCAGTTCTTC
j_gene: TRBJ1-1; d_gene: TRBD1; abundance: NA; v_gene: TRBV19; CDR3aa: CASRNRGRTEAFF; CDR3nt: TGTGCCAGTAGAAACAGGGGCAGGACTGAAGCTTTCTTT
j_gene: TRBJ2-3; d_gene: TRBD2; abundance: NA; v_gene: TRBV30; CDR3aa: CAWLTSGGLTDTQYF; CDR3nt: TGTGCCTGGCTCACTAGCGGGGGCCTCACAGATACGCAGTATTTT
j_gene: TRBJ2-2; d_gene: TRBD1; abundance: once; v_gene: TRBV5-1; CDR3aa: CASKQGASNTGELFF; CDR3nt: TGCGCCAGCAAACAGGGGGCCTCGAACACCGGGGAGCTGTTTTTT
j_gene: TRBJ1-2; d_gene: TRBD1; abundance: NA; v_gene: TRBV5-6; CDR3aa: CASSLAKRTGLDYGYTF; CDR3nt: TGTGCCAGCAGCTTGGCAAAGCGGACAGGGTTAGACTATGGCTACACCTTC
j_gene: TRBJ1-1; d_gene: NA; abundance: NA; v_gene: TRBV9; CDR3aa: CASSTIGGRDTEAFF; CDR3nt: TGTGCCAGCAGCACTATTGGGGGCAGGGACACTGAAGCTTTCTTT
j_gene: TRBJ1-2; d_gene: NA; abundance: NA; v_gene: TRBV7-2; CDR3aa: CASSLAGRTIGGYTF; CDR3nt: TGTGCCAGCAGCTTAGCTGGGCGGACAATCGGGGGCTACACCTTC
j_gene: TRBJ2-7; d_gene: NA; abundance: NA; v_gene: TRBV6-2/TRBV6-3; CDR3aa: CASSWDNPYEQYF; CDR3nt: TGTGCCAGCAGTTGGGACAACCCCTACGAGCAGTACTTC
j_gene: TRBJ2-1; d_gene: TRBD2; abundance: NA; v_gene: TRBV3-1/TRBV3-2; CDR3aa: CASSQGSAGGSYNEQFF; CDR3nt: TGTGCCAGCAGCCAAGGCTCGGCGGGAGGCTCCTACAATGAGCAGTTCTTC
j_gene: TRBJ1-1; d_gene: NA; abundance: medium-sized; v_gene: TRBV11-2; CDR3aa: CASSRLRAVSWDRHTEAFF; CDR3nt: TGTGCCAGCAGCCGCTTGAGGGCAGTAAGTTGGGATAGGCACACTGAAGCTTTCTTT
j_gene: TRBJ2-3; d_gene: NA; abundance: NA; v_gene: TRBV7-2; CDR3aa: CASSLGPGEDTQYF; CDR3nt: TGTGCCAGCAGCTTAGGTCCGGGAGAAGATACGCAGTATTTT
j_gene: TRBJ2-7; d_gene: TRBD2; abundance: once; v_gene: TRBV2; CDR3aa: CASSVASGGLGREQYF; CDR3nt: TGTGCCAGCAGTGTGGCTAGCGGGGGGTTAGGTCGGGAGCAGTACTTC
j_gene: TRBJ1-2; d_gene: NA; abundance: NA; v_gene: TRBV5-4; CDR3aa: CASSLSNFNYGYTF; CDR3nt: TGTGCCAGCAGCCTGTCCAACTTTAACTATGGCTACACCTTC
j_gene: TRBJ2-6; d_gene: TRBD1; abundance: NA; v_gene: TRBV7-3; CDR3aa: CASSTKTGVGANVLTF; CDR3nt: TGTGCCAGCAGCACGAAAACAGGGGTTGGGGCCAACGTCCTGACTTTC
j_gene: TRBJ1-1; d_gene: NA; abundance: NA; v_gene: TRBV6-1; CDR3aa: CASSDSPGVGTEAFF; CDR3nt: TGTGCCAGCAGTGATAGCCCGGGTGTAGGCACTGAAGCTTTCTTT
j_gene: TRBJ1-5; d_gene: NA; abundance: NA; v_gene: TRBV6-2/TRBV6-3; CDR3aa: CASSLSSGGISNQPQHF; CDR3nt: TGTGCCAGCAGCCTTTCTAGCGGGGGAATAAGTAACCAGCCCCAGCATTTT
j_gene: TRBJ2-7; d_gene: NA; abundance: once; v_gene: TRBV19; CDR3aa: CASSPEEGSYEQYF; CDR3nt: TGTGCCAGTAGCCCCGAGGAGGGGTCCTACGAGCAGTACTTC
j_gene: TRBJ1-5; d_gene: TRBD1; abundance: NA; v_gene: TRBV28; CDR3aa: CASSSVTGGNQPQHF; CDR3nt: TGTGCCAGCAGCTCGGTGACAGGGGGCAATCAGCCCCAGCATTTT
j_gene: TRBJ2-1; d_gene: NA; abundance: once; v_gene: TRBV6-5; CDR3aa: CASSYSPLTGNEQFF; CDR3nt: TGTGCCAGCAGTTACTCGCCTCTGACGGGCAATGAGCAGTTCTTC
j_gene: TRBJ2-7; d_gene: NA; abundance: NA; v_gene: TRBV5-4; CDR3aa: CASSLSPTYEQYF; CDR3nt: TGTGCCAGCAGCTTGTCTCCTACTTACGAGCAGTACTTC
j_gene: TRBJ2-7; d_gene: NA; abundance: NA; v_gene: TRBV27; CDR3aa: CASSLLTYEQYF; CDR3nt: TGTGCCAGCAGTTTATTAACCTACGAGCAGTACTTC
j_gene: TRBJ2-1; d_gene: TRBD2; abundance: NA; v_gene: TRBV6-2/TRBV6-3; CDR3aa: CASSQRGLAEYNEQFF; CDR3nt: TGTGCCAGCAGTCAAAGGGGACTAGCAGAATACAATGAGCAGTTCTTC
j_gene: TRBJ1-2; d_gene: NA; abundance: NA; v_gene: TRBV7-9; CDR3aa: CASSLSGRDGYGYTF; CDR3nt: TGTGCCAGCAGCTTAAGCGGGCGCGACGGCTATGGCTACACCTTC
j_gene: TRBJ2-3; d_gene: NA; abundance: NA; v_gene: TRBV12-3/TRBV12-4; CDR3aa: CASSFKDTQYF; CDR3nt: TGTGCCAGCAGTTTTAAAGATACGCAGTATTTT
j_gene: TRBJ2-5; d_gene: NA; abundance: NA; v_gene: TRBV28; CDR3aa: CASSLVAIQETQYF; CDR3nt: TGTGCCAGCAGTTTAGTAGCGATCCAAGAGACCCAGTACTTC
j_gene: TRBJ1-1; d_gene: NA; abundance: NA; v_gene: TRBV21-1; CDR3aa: CASSGGRGDMNTEAFF; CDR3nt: TGTGCCAGCAGCGGGGGCAGGGGAGACATGAACACTGAAGCTTTCTTT
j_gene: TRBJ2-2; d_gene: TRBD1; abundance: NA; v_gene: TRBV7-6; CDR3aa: CASRPDLDRINTGELFF; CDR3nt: TGTGCCAGCCGACCAGACTTGGACAGGATTAACACCGGGGAGCTGTTTTTT
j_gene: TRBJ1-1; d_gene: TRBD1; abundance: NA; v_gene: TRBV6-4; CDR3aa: CASSDLEGAGKVF; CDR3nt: TGTGCCAGCAGTGACCTCGAGGGGGCAGGGAAGGTCTTT
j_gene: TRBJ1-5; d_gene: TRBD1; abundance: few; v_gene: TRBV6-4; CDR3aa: CASSLGQGEDEWDQPQHF; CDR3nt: TGTGCCAGCAGTTTAGGACAGGGGGAGGATGAGTGGGATCAGCCCCAGCATTTT
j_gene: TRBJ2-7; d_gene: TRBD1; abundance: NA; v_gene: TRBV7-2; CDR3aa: CASSLAGTGGGEQYF; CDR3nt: TGTGCCAGCAGCTTAGCCGGGACAGGGGGAGGCGAGCAGTACTTC
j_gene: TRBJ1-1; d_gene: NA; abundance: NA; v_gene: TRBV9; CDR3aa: CASSPTGNTEAFF; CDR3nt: TGTGCCAGCAGCCCGACGGGAAACACTGAAGCTTTCTTT
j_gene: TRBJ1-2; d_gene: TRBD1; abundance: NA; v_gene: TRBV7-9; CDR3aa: CASSRNRGYGYTF; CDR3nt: TGTGCCAGCAGCCGTAACAGGGGCTATGGCTACACCTTC
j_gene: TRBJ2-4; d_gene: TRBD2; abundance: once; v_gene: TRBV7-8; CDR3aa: CASSPTSGSPLAKNIQYF; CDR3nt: TGTGCCAGCAGCCCGACTAGCGGGAGCCCGTTAGCCAAAAACATTCAGTACTTC
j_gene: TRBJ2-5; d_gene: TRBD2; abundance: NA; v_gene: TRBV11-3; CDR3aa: CASSSLLAGGRKTQYF; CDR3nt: TGTGCCAGCAGCTCTCTGTTGGCGGGAGGGAGAAAGACCCAGTACTTC
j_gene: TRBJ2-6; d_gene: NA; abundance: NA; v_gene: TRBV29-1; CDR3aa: CSVSGARSGANVLTF; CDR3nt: TGCAGCGTTTCAGGGGCTCGTTCTGGGGCCAACGTCCTGACTTTC
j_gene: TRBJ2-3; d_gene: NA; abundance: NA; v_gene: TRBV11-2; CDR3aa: CASAPSRLTASTDTQYF; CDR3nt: TGTGCCAGCGCCCCCTCCCGACTAACTGCTAGCACAGATACGCAGTATTTT
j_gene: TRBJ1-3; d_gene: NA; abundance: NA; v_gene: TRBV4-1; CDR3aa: CASSQSEVTGNTIYF; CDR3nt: TGCGCCAGCAGCCAATCCGAGGTCACTGGAAACACCATATATTTT
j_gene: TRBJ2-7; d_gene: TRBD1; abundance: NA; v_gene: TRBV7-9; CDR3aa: CASSPTGVGEQYF; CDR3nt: TGTGCCAGCAGCCCTACAGGGGTGGGAGAGCAGTACTTC
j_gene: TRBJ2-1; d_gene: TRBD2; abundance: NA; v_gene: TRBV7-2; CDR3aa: CASSSGPSGINEQFF; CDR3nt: TGTGCCAGCAGCTCAGGACCTAGCGGGATCAATGAGCAGTTCTTC
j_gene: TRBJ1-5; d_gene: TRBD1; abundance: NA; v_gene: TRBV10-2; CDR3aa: CASKESGTGEHQPQHF; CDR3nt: TGCGCCAGCAAAGAATCCGGGACAGGGGAGCATCAGCCCCAGCATTTT
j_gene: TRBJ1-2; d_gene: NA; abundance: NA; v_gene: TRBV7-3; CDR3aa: CASSLTSGLDGYTF; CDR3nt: TGTGCCAGCAGCTTAACGAGTGGTTTGGATGGCTACACCTTC
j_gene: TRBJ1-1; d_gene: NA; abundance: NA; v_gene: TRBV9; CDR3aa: CASSVRPEGNTEAFF; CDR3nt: TGTGCCAGCAGCGTAAGGCCAGAGGGGAACACTGAAGCTTTCTTT